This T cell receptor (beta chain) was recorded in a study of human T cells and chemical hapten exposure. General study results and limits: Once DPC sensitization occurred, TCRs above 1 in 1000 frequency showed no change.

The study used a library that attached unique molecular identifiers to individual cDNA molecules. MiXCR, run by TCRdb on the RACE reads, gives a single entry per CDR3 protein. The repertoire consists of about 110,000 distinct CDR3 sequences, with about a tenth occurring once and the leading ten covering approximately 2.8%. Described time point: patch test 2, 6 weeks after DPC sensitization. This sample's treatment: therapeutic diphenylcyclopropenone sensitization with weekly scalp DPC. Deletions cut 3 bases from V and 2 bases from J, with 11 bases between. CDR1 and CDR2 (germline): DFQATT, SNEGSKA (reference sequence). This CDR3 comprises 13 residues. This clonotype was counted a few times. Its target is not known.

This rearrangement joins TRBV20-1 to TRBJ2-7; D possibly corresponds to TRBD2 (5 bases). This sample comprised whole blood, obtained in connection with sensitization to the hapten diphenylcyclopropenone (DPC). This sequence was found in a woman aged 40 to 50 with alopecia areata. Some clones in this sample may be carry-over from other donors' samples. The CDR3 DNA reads TGCAGTGCTAGTCCGGGGATCACCTACGAGCAGTACTTC. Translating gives CSASPGITYEQYF.